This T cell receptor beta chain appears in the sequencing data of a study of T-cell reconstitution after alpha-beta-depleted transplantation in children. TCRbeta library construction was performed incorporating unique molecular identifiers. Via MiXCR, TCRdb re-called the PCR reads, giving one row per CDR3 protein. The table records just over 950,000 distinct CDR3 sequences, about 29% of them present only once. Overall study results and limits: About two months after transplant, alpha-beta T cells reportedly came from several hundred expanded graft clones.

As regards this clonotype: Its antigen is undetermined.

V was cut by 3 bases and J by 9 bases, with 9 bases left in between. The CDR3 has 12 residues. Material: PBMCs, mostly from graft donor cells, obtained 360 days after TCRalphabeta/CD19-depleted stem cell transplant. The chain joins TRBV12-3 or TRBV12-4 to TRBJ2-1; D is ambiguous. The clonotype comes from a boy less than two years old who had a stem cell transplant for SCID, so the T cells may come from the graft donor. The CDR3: CASSLRVGEQFF. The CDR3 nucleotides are TGTGCCAGCAGTTTGAGAGTAGGTGAGCAGTTCTTC.